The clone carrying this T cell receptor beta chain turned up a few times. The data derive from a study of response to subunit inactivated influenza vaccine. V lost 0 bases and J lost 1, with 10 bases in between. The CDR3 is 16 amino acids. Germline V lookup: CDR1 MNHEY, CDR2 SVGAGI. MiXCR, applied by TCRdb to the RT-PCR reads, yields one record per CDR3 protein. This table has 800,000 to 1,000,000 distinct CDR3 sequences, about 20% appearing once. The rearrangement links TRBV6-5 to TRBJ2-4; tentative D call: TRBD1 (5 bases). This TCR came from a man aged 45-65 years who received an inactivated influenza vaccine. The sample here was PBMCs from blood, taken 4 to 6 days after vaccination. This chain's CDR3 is CASSYSRGSAKNIQYF. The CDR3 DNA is TGTGCCAGCAGTTACTCTAGGGGTTCTGCCAAAAACATTCAGTACTTC.